Here is one T cell receptor beta chain with its context. Its specificity is not known. The sample originates from a study of OX40 agonist ivuxolimab in advanced cancers. Findings of the study overall: Partial responders at 0.1-3.0 mg/kg had among the lowest clonal expansion.

Blood got drawn at baseline, again on cycle 4 day 1, and then on cycle 7 day 1. V was cut by 4 bases and J by 2 bases, with 9 bases left in between. Germline lookup yields CDR1 SEHNR and CDR2 FQNEAQ (reference sequence). The CDR3 extends over 14 amino acids. Profiled with immunoSEQ multiplex PCR; TCRdb holds only in-frame clones, not every one. The sample carries about 26,000 clones, more than 85% recorded once. This sample comprised CD4+ or CD8+ T cells sorted from blood, obtained in a trial of the OX40 agonist ivuxolimab. The receptor was isolated from an adult with an advanced solid tumor such as melanoma, head and neck, liver or kidney cancer. The chain uses TRBV7-9 and TRBJ2-1; D is perhaps TRBD1 or TRBD2 (5 bases each). The CDR3 coding sequence is TGTGCCAGCAGCTCAGGGAGTACCTACAATGAGCAGTTCTTC. Its protein product is CASSSGSTYNEQFF.